Each of the 17 T cell receptor beta chains below was sequenced from the same sample in a study of Ad26.COV2.S vaccination and SARS-CoV-2 variants. The method was immunoSEQ multiplex PCR; TCRdb's version includes in-frame clones alone and lacks a portion of them. The sample records more than 150,000 clones, 70% to 90% being singletons. Sequencing used peripheral blood, obtained after recovery from COVID-19. The origin of the receptors is a human donor who had recovered from COVID-19.

The CDR3 is CASSESLAGGRNADTQYF. CDR3 sequence (DNA): TGTGCCAGCAGTGAATCACTAGCGGGAGGTCGGAATGCAGATACGCAGTATTTT. The V and J genes are TRBV2 and TRBJ2-3, with TRBD2 matching over 12 bases. The CDR3 is 18 amino acids. In germline, CDR1 is SNHLY, CDR2 FYNNEI. After removal of 2 bases from V and 4 bases from J, the junction contained 10 bases not matched to a gene.

V usage is TRBV3-1 (or the pseudogene TRBV3-2) and J usage is TRBJ1-3; tentatively, D is TRBD1 (6 bases). From germline, CDR1 is LGHDT and CDR2 YNNKEL (reference sequence). The CDR3 runs 17 residues. Trimming removed 1 base from V and 2 bases from J, with 15 bases in between. CDR3 in DNA: TGTGCCAGCAGCCAAGTACACTCCGGGGGCGCTGGAAACACCATATATTTT. It encodes CASSQVHSGGAGNTIYF.

The rearrangement joins TRBV5-1 to TRBJ2-1, with TRBD2 matching over 10 bases. Germline CDR1 reads SGHRS; CDR2 reads YFSETQ. This CDR3 is 19 amino acids long. V shed 1 base and J 0 bases; nucleotides not matched to a gene: 10. CDR3 protein: CASSLQRGGLPSSYNEQFF. CDR3 nucleotides: TGCGCCAGCAGCTTGCAGCGGGGGGGCCTACCTAGCTCCTACAATGAGCAGTTCTTC.

The rearrangement links TRBV19 to TRBJ2-2; 7 nucleotides agree with TRBD2. Per germline, CDR1 LNHDA and CDR2 SQIVND (reference sequence). CDR3 length: 14 residues. V shed 4 bases, J shed 1 base, and the junction held 0 bases outside the gene matches. The CDR3 spells CASSREGNTGELFF. CDR3 nucleotide sequence: TGTGCCAGTAGTAGGGAGGGGAACACCGGGGAGCTGTTTTTT.

The chain couples TRBV5-1 to TRBJ2-6; a weak D match, TRBD2 (6 bases). From germline, CDR1 is SGHRS and CDR2 YFSETQ. This CDR3 contains 15 residues. With 3 bases removed from V and 0 bases from J, the gap between germline ends came to 7 bases. The chain's CDR3 is CASSSGDSGANVLTF. The CDR3 region has the DNA TGCGCCAGCAGCTCGGGGGACTCTGGGGCCAACGTCCTGACTTTC.

V usage is TRBV13 and J usage is TRBJ2-5; D is uncertain. Germline V gives CDR1 PRHDT, CDR2 FYEKMQ (reference sequence). This CDR3 region has 12 residues. Trimming pared 1 base from V and 4 bases from J, leaving 4 bases between. CDR3 region: CASSLVGETQYF. CDR3 sequence (DNA): TGTGCCAGCAGCTTAGTTGGAGAGACCCAGTACTTC.

V and J are TRBV11-1 and TRBJ1-2; perhaps TRBD1 as D (5 bases). The germline CDR1 and CDR2 sequences are SGHAT and FQDESV (reference sequence). V dropped 0 bases and J dropped 6 bases, with 14 bases sitting between them. The CDR3 sequence is 15 residues long. The CDR3 loop reads CASSLAPRGEDGYTF. CDR3 sequence (DNA): TGTGCCAGCAGCTTAGCGCCGCGAGGGGAGGATGGCTACACCTTC.

The gene calls are TRBV2 and TRBJ2-6; D is unresolved. Germline CDR1 SNHLY, CDR2 FYNNEI. Trimming removed 4 bases at V and 5 bases at J, with 6 bases between. The CDR3 sequence is 13 residues long. CDR3: CASSADRANVLTF. For the CDR3, the DNA is TGTGCCAGCAGTGCTGACAGGGCCAACGTCCTGACTTTC.

This chain joins TRBV7-2 and TRBJ1-1, with no clear D. The V gene's germline CDR1 is SGHTA and CDR2 FQGNSA. Between the trimmed V and J ends, which lost 6 bases and 5 bases, there was a span of 19 bases. This CDR3 region has 15 residues. The CDR3 DNA is TGTGCCAGCAGTCCCAGCGCGGGCCTGCCGACTGAAGCTTTCTTT. Translation gives CASSPSAGLPTEAFF.

This clone was observed a single time. J is TRBJ2-1 and V is TRBV5-1; D is ambiguous. The CDR3 length is 15 residues. Between the trimmed V and J ends, which lost 3 bases and 4 bases, there was a span of 14 bases. CDR1 SGHRS and CDR2 YFSETQ come from the germline V gene. CDR3 sequence: CASSSESLTYNEQFF. The CDR3 coding sequence is TGCGCCAGCAGCTCGGAATCGTTAACTTACAATGAGCAGTTCTTC.

The chain joins TRBV7-8 to TRBJ2-7, with 13 bases that match TRBD2. The CDR3 runs to 18 residues. The germline V gene has CDR1 SGHVS and CDR2 FQNEAQ. The V gene end was trimmed by 5 bases and the J gene end by 0 bases; junction bases not matched to a gene: 10. This chain's CDR3 is CASSRGTSGVRSSYEQYF. CDR3 nucleotides: TGTGCCAGCAGCCGAGGGACTAGCGGGGTTAGGAGCTCCTACGAGCAGTACTTC.

The gene calls are TRBV7-8 and TRBJ2-1, with D tentatively TRBD1 (6 bases). Germline assignment: CDR1 SGHVS and CDR2 FQNEAQ. V lost 4 bases to trimming and J lost 2 bases, with 9 bases between them. This CDR3 is built from 14 residues. CDR3 DNA: TGTGCCAGCAGCTCCGGGACACCCTACAATGAGCAGTTCTTC. Translation gives CASSSGTPYNEQFF.

This rearrangement joins TRBV5-1 to TRBJ1-2; 7 nucleotides agree with TRBD1. Germline trimming cut 4 bases from V and 2 bases from J; bases unmatched to any gene: 2. The CDR3 is 13 residues long. Germline CDR1 and CDR2: SGHRS and YFSETQ. The CDR3 DNA follows: TGCGCCAGCAGCCCGGGACAGAACTATGGCTACACCTTC. This gives the protein CASSPGQNYGYTF.

Concerning this clone: A read error may produce the germline difference seen at one junction end. The J gene is TRBJ2-7, the V gene TRBV14; weak D call: TRBD2 (5 bases). Germline assignment: CDR1 SGHDN and CDR2 FVKESK. The CDR3 contains 14 residues. The CDR3 sequence is CASSQVPEGYEQYF. In nucleotides, the CDR3 is TGCGCCAGCAGCCAAGTTCCCGAGGGCTACGAGCAGTACTTC.

V and J are TRBV4-1 and TRBJ2-7; tentatively, D is TRBD1 (7 bases). Germline CDR1 MGHRA, CDR2 YSYEKL. The CDR3 consists of 14 residues. V lost 1 base and J lost 3, with 10 bases in between. The CDR3, as DNA: TGCGCCAGCAGCCAAGGGCGGGACAGCTACGAGCAGTACTTC. Amino acid sequence: CASSQGRDSYEQYF.

This sequence joins TRBV24-1 and TRBJ2-1, with 9 nucleotides matching TRBD1. CDR3 length: 17 residues. The V gene's germline CDR1 is KGHDR and CDR2 SFDVKD. Germline trimming cut 1 base from V and 0 bases from J; bases unmatched to any gene: 3. The CDR3 nucleotides read TGTGCCACCAGTGATTTTAGGACAGGGGACTCCTACAATGAGCAGTTCTTC. This encodes CATSDFRTGDSYNEQFF.

V is TRBV11-2 and J is TRBJ2-5; TRBD2 matches at 14 bases. V was clipped by 5 bases and J by 2 bases; unmatched bases: 7. This CDR3 has 17 residues. Germline CDR1 SGHAT, CDR2 FQNNGV. The CDR3 DNA sequence: TGTGCCAGCAGCCCCCTCGGGACTAGCGGGGGTCAAGAGACCCAGTACTTC. Amino acid sequence: CASSPLGTSGGQETQYF.